These T cell receptor beta chains were read from a single sample in a study of molecular identifiers for immune sequencing clone quantification. TCRdb independently ran MiXCR on the PCR reads; one entry per CDR3 protein. The sample contains around 65,000 distinct CDR3 sequences, around 17% of which appear only once. The sequenced sample consisted of naive CD8+ T cells from blood, with Jurkat cell RNA spiked in. The receptor set was obtained from a human donor in good health. Some libraries in this study had Jurkat cell RNA spiked in. Both conserved end residues are part of each CDR3. Each record gives: D gene, clone size, V gene, J gene, CDR3 DNA, CDR3 protein. A D gene is named only where the DNA matches it firmly. Rows give clone size only sometimes, using once, few, many, or a class for an expanded clone.

d_call: NA; clone_size: many; v_call: TRBV6-2/TRBV6-3; j_call: TRBJ2-2; cdr3_nt: TGTGCCAGCAGTTACCCGGTCCCGGAGCTGTTTTTT; cdr3_aa: CASSYPVPELFF
d_call: NA; clone_size: many; v_call: TRBV20-1; j_call: TRBJ2-1; cdr3_nt: TGCAGTGCATATGGATGGGCCTACAATGAGCAGTTCTTC; cdr3_aa: CSAYGWAYNEQFF
d_call: TRBD2; clone_size: NA; v_call: TRBV7-2; j_call: TRBJ2-3; cdr3_nt: TGCGCCAGCAGCTGGGCTAGCGGGACGCCTTATACTTTCGATACGCAGTATTTT; cdr3_aa: CASSWASGTPYTFDTQYF
d_call: NA; clone_size: many; v_call: TRBV7-9; j_call: TRBJ2-7; cdr3_nt: TGTGCCAGCAGCCGAGTGGGGCTCACCTACGAGCAGTACTTC; cdr3_aa: CASSRVGLTYEQYF
d_call: TRBD2; clone_size: many; v_call: TRBV5-6; j_call: TRBJ2-2; cdr3_nt: TGTGCCAGCAGATCATTAGGACTAGCGAAGAACACCGGGGAGCTGTTTTTT; cdr3_aa: CASRSLGLAKNTGELFF
d_call: NA; clone_size: many; v_call: TRBV28; j_call: TRBJ2-3; cdr3_nt: TGTGCCAGCAGTTTATTCCGAGGAACTAGCACAGATACGCAGTATTTT; cdr3_aa: CASSLFRGTSTDTQYF
d_call: NA; clone_size: many; v_call: TRBV29-1; j_call: TRBJ2-3; cdr3_nt: TGCAGCGTTGAAGTAGGCACAGATACGCAGTATTTT; cdr3_aa: CSVEVGTDTQYF
d_call: TRBD2; clone_size: medium-sized; v_call: TRBV29-1; j_call: TRBJ2-3; cdr3_nt: TGCAGCGTTGACCTGGGGACTAGCGCCACAGATACGCAGTATTTT; cdr3_aa: CSVDLGTSATDTQYF
d_call: TRBD1; clone_size: many; v_call: TRBV7-9; j_call: TRBJ2-3; cdr3_nt: TGTGCCAGCACCGACAGGGGGTTTATCGGTACAGATACGCAGTATTTT; cdr3_aa: CASTDRGFIGTDTQYF
d_call: NA; clone_size: many; v_call: TRBV29-1; j_call: TRBJ2-3; cdr3_nt: TGCAGCGTTGAAGATCGGGAACGGGCGAACACAGATACGCAGTATTTT; cdr3_aa: CSVEDRERANTDTQYF
d_call: NA; clone_size: few; v_call: TRBV19; j_call: TRBJ2-1; cdr3_nt: TGTGCCAGTAGTACGGGACTTCCAGAGCAGTTCTTC; cdr3_aa: CASSTGLPEQFF
d_call: TRBD2; clone_size: NA; v_call: TRBV3-1; j_call: TRBJ2-7; cdr3_nt: TGTGCCAGCAGCCAAGGACTAGCGGAGACCTACGAGCAGTACTTC; cdr3_aa: CASSQGLAETYEQYF
d_call: NA; clone_size: many; v_call: TRBV6-5; j_call: TRBJ2-2; cdr3_nt: TGTGCCAGCAGTTACTCCCGGTGGGACAACACCGGGGAGCTGTTTTTT; cdr3_aa: CASSYSRWDNTGELFF
d_call: NA; clone_size: many; v_call: TRBV20-1; j_call: TRBJ1-1; cdr3_nt: TGCAGTGCTAGGGCCGGGAACACTGAAGCTTTCTTT; cdr3_aa: CSARAGNTEAFF
d_call: NA; clone_size: many; v_call: TRBV29-1; j_call: TRBJ1-4; cdr3_nt: TGCAGCGTAACCGTAATCAGAGGGGTCGGTGAAAAACTGTTTTTT; cdr3_aa: CSVTVIRGVGEKLFF
d_call: NA; clone_size: many; v_call: TRBV2; j_call: TRBJ2-3; cdr3_nt: TGTGCCAGCAGTGAAGACCCAAGACCGGATACGCAGTATTTT; cdr3_aa: CASSEDPRPDTQYF
d_call: TRBD2; clone_size: many; v_call: TRBV10-3; j_call: TRBJ2-3; cdr3_nt: TGTGCCATCAGTGTGGGGTTTGAGACTAGCGGGAGCAATACAGATACGCAGTATTTT; cdr3_aa: CAISVGFETSGSNTDTQYF
d_call: NA; clone_size: many; v_call: TRBV9; j_call: TRBJ2-7; cdr3_nt: TGTGCCAGCAGCGTGGGAGAGACCTACGAGCAGTACTTC; cdr3_aa: CASSVGETYEQYF
d_call: TRBD2; clone_size: NA; v_call: TRBV7-9; j_call: TRBJ2-7; cdr3_nt: TGTGCCAGCAGGTACCAGGGAGGGAACGAGCAGTACTTC; cdr3_aa: CASRYQGGNEQYF
d_call: TRBD1; clone_size: few; v_call: TRBV5-4; j_call: TRBJ2-1; cdr3_nt: TGTGCCAGCACTGCTACTAGAATGGGGGACAGTGAGCAGTTCTTC; cdr3_aa: CASTATRMGDSEQFF
d_call: TRBD1; clone_size: many; v_call: TRBV5-6; j_call: TRBJ2-7; cdr3_nt: TGTGCCAGCAGCTTGGACCGACAGGGTCAGTACTTC; cdr3_aa: CASSLDRQGQYF
d_call: TRBD1; clone_size: many; v_call: TRBV12-5; j_call: TRBJ2-3; cdr3_nt: TGTGCTAGTGTCGAGGGGGCCCCTAGCACAGATACGCAGTATTTT; cdr3_aa: CASVEGAPSTDTQYF
d_call: TRBD2; clone_size: NA; v_call: TRBV6-5; j_call: TRBJ2-3; cdr3_nt: TGTGCCAGCAGTGGACTAGCGGGAGGACGAGATACGCAGTATTTT; cdr3_aa: CASSGLAGGRDTQYF
d_call: NA; clone_size: many; v_call: TRBV29-1; j_call: TRBJ2-3; cdr3_nt: TGCAGCGTTGAAGGCATTTCCGAAGATACGCAGTATTTT; cdr3_aa: CSVEGISEDTQYF
d_call: TRBD1; clone_size: many; v_call: TRBV6-2/TRBV6-3; j_call: TRBJ2-1; cdr3_nt: TGTGCCAGCAGTACCGACAGGGAATTGCTCTACAATGAGCAGTTCTTC; cdr3_aa: CASSTDRELLYNEQFF
d_call: TRBD2; clone_size: NA; v_call: TRBV19; j_call: TRBJ2-7; cdr3_nt: TGTGCCAGTAGTTATAGGACTAGCGGCTACGAGCAGTACTTC; cdr3_aa: CASSYRTSGYEQYF
d_call: NA; clone_size: many; v_call: TRBV30; j_call: TRBJ2-7; cdr3_nt: TGTGCCTGGAGTAATAGTAACGAGCAGTACTTC; cdr3_aa: CAWSNSNEQYF
d_call: TRBD2; clone_size: few; v_call: TRBV4-2; j_call: TRBJ2-7; cdr3_nt: TGTGCCAGCAGCCGACTCCCGGGGAGCGGGATTATTAACGAGCAGTACTTC; cdr3_aa: CASSRLPGSGIINEQYF
d_call: NA; clone_size: NA; v_call: TRBV19; j_call: TRBJ2-7; cdr3_nt: TGTGCCAGTAGTATGATCTTGCGGGCCCCCTACGAGCAGTACTTC; cdr3_aa: CASSMILRAPYEQYF
d_call: TRBD1; clone_size: many; v_call: TRBV4-3; j_call: TRBJ2-7; cdr3_nt: TGCGCCAGCAGCCAAGATACCCGGGACAGGGGTACCTACGAGCAGTACTTC; cdr3_aa: CASSQDTRDRGTYEQYF
d_call: NA; clone_size: many; v_call: TRBV4-2; j_call: TRBJ2-6; cdr3_nt: TGTGCCAGCAGCCAAGGATTAGGGGCGGAAGGGGCCAACGTCCTGACTTTC; cdr3_aa: CASSQGLGAEGANVLTF
d_call: NA; clone_size: many; v_call: TRBV28; j_call: TRBJ2-7; cdr3_nt: TGTGCCAGCAGGGATCAATACGGCGGGGCCACCTACGAGCAGTACTTC; cdr3_aa: CASRDQYGGATYEQYF
d_call: NA; clone_size: many; v_call: TRBV6-5; j_call: TRBJ2-1; cdr3_nt: TGTGCCAGCAGTTACTCGGGCAGTAATGAGCAGTTCTTC; cdr3_aa: CASSYSGSNEQFF
d_call: NA; clone_size: many; v_call: TRBV9; j_call: TRBJ2-1; cdr3_nt: TGTGCCAGCCAAAGATCAGGGGACAATGAGCAGTTCTTC; cdr3_aa: CASQRSGDNEQFF
d_call: NA; clone_size: many; v_call: TRBV6-1; j_call: TRBJ2-2; cdr3_nt: TGTGCCAGCAGGTTGACCGGGGAGCTGTTTTTT; cdr3_aa: CASRLTGELFF
d_call: NA; clone_size: many; v_call: TRBV11-2; j_call: TRBJ2-7; cdr3_nt: TGTGCCAGCAGCTTAACCCCGGGGACACCAGTTTTC; cdr3_aa: CASSLTPGTPVF
d_call: NA; clone_size: many; v_call: TRBV20-1; j_call: TRBJ2-1; cdr3_nt: TGCAGTGCTAGAGATCCCCTCGACTCCTACAATGAGCAGTTCTTC; cdr3_aa: CSARDPLDSYNEQFF
d_call: NA; clone_size: few; v_call: TRBV12-3/TRBV12-4; j_call: TRBJ2-7; cdr3_nt: TGTGCCAGCAGTTTGGGCGGTCCGCTCTACGAGCAGTACTTC; cdr3_aa: CASSLGGPLYEQYF
d_call: NA; clone_size: NA; v_call: TRBV28; j_call: TRBJ1-4; cdr3_nt: TGTGCCAGCAGTTTACCCCCGGCTTCGGTTACAACTAATGAAAAACTGTTTTTT; cdr3_aa: CASSLPPASVTTNEKLFF
d_call: TRBD2; clone_size: few; v_call: TRBV27; j_call: TRBJ2-7; cdr3_nt: TGTGCCAGCAGTCCAGGGACTAGCGGGGGAATCGAGCAGTACTTC; cdr3_aa: CASSPGTSGGIEQYF
d_call: TRBD2; clone_size: many; v_call: TRBV7-2; j_call: TRBJ2-7; cdr3_nt: TGTGCCAGCAGCGTCAGTAGTTGGCGGGAGCCCTACGAGCAGTACTTC; cdr3_aa: CASSVSSWREPYEQYF
d_call: TRBD2; clone_size: few; v_call: TRBV3-1; j_call: TRBJ2-1; cdr3_nt: TGTGCCAGCAGCCAAGTATGGACTAGGGTCCTAATCAATGAGCAGTTCTTC; cdr3_aa: CASSQVWTRVLINEQFF
d_call: NA; clone_size: many; v_call: TRBV18; j_call: TRBJ2-1; cdr3_nt: TGTGCCAGCTCACCAGGGGGTGAGCAGTTCTTC; cdr3_aa: CASSPGGEQFF
d_call: TRBD1; clone_size: NA; v_call: TRBV29-1; j_call: TRBJ2-7; cdr3_nt: TGCAGCGTTGACTCAGAGACAGGGTCAAGGACAGACGAGCAGTACTTC; cdr3_aa: CSVDSETGSRTDEQYF
d_call: TRBD1; clone_size: many; v_call: TRBV29-1; j_call: TRBJ2-1; cdr3_nt: TGCAGCGTTGAAGGCTCAGACAGGGGAGGCAATGAGCAGTTCTTC; cdr3_aa: CSVEGSDRGGNEQFF